The 4 T cell receptor beta chains reported below all come from one sample, sequenced in a study of cytomegalovirus exposure and HLA in healthy donors. The PCR ran on 60 Vbeta and 13 Jbeta primers. Sequencing used immunoSEQ multiplex PCR; TCRdb keeps in-frame clones, though not all of them. Seen here are about 180,000 clones, 82% observed once, and the top ten hold about 1.5%. The sequenced sample consisted of PBMCs. All receptors derive from a middle-aged man in good health and CMV-seronegative.

This chain joins TRBV11-3 and TRBJ2-1; 9 bases map to TRBD2. V gave up 3 bases and J gave up 0 bases; unmatched junction bases: 0. Per the germline V gene, CDR1 is SGHNT and CDR2 is YENEEA. The CDR3 has 15 residues. The CDR3 DNA reads TGTGCCAGCAGCTTTAGCGGGAGCTCCTACAATGAGCAGTTCTTC. It specifies CASSFSGSSYNEQFF. Full variable domain (missing parts from reference TRBV11-3 and TRBJ2-1): EAGVVQSPRYKIIEKKQPVAFWCNPISGHNTLYWYLQNLGQGPELLIRYENEEAVDDSQLPKDRFSAERLKGVDSTLKIQPAELGDSAVYLCASSFSGSSYNEQFFGPGTRLTVL.

In nucleotides, the CDR3 is TGTGCCAGCAGCCCCCAGGCAGGGGGCTTATACGAGCAGTACTTC. This translates into CASSPQAGGLYEQYF. The chain links TRBV11-3 to TRBJ2-7, with TRBD1 matching 8 bases. The CDR3 runs to 15 residues. The V segment lost 5 bases and the J segment 4 bases; nucleotides outside the gene matches: 10. Germline assignment: CDR1 SGHNT and CDR2 YENEEA.

The chain carries TRBV5-1 and TRBJ2-3; 14 nucleotides agree with TRBD2. The V gene end was trimmed by 4 bases and the J gene end by 0 bases; junction bases not matched to a gene: 10. Germline V lookup: CDR1 SGHRS, CDR2 YFSETQ. The CDR3 loop spans 19 amino acids. The CDR3 spells CASSTGLAGGGWSTDTQYF. CDR3 nucleotide sequence: TGCGCCAGCAGCACCGGACTAGCGGGAGGCGGTTGGAGCACAGATACGCAGTATTTT.

This chain links TRBV15 with TRBJ1-1; weak D call: TRBD1 (6 bases). The CDR3 length is 13 residues. Germline CDR1 is LNHNV and CDR2 is YYDKDF (reference sequence). V gave up 3 bases and J gave up 1 base, with 6 bases separating them. This CDR3 is CATSRDRNTEAFF. CDR3 bases: TGTGCCACCAGCAGGGACAGGAACACTGAAGCTTTCTTT.